The rows below give T cell receptor beta chains drawn from one sample of a study of control samples from healthy donors and cancer patients. Method: immunoSEQ multiplex PCR; TCRdb's copy keeps in-frame clones and lacks some. The table lists 70,000 to 85,000 clones, 75% to 85% of them singletons. Sequences were obtained from PBMCs. These receptor sequences come from a man aged 55 to 69 with head and neck cancer. Both conserved end residues are part of each CDR3. Fields, in order: J gene, clone size, D gene, V gene, CDR3 DNA, CDR3 protein. The D gene is left open where the match is weak. Rows give clone size only sometimes, using once, few, many, or a class for an expanded clone.

TRBJ2-1 . . TRBV2 TGTGCCAGCAGCGCCGGGACGAAGGATGAGCAGTTCTTC CASSAGTKDEQFF
TRBJ2-1 once TRBD2 TRBV9 TGTGCCAGCAGCGTTGCTAGCGGGAGGGCCGGTTCCTACAATGAGCAGTTCTTC CASSVASGRAGSYNEQFF
TRBJ2-5 . . TRBV6-5 TGTGCCAGCAGTCGGCCCGACCAAGAGACCCAGTACTTC CASSRPDQETQYF
TRBJ2-1 . . TRBV7-9 TGTGCCAGCAGCCCGTACAATGAGCAGTTCTTC CASSPYNEQFF
TRBJ2-7 . TRBD2 TRBV2 TGTGCCTCCGAGGGACTAGCGGGTTACGAGCAGTACTTC CASEGLAGYEQYF
TRBJ1-1 . . TRBV6-5 TGTGCCAGCAGTTACTGGGCCGCCTCGAACACTGAAGCTTTCTTT CASSYWAASNTEAFF
TRBJ2-1 . TRBD2 TRBV19 TGTGCCAGTAGTGGCGGGACTAGCGGGTACAATGAGCAGTTCTTC CASSGGTSGYNEQFF